The 13 T cell receptor beta chains below all came from one sample that was sequenced in a study of technical replicates of blood from a few donors. Sequenced by immunoSEQ multiplex PCR; TCRdb stores in-frame clones only, minus some. In the table there are around 83,000 clones, more than 80% of which are singletons. The sample consisted of T cells isolated from PBMCs. Every receptor here comes from a human donor in good health.

The CDR3 protein is CASSLTRGGISPLHF. As DNA, the CDR3 is TGTGCCAGCAGTCTAACGCGAGGGGGAATTTCACCCCTCCACTTT. The chain employs TRBV6-1 and TRBJ1-6; a possible D gene is TRBD1 (6 bases). The CDR3 is 15 residues long. Between the trimmed V and J ends, which lost 5 bases and 9 bases, there was a span of 17 bases. Per germline, CDR1 MNHNS and CDR2 SASEGT.

This clone was seen a handful of times. This chain joins TRBV6-6 and TRBJ2-7; 9 bases line up with TRBD1. CDR3 length: 14 residues. In germline, CDR1 is MNHNY, CDR2 SVGAGI (reference sequence). Losses at the gene ends were 6 bases for V and 4 bases for J; bases not matched to a gene: 7. The CDR3 region has the DNA TGTGCCAGCAGACTCGGACAGGGGACTTACGAGCAGTACTTC. It encodes CASRLGQGTYEQYF.

The sample holds one count of this clone. The chain links TRBV10-1 to TRBJ2-2, with 8 nucleotides matching TRBD1. V lost 7 bases, J lost 6 bases, and 7 bases stayed unmatched. The germline V gene encodes CDR1 WNHNN and CDR2 SYGVQD (reference sequence). This CDR3 contains 14 residues. The CDR3 spells CASMAGGAAGELFF. DNA for the CDR3: TGCGCCAGCATGGCAGGGGGCGCGGCCGGGGAGCTGTTTTTT.

About this clone: Germline and junction disagree at one end, which may indicate a read error. The V and J genes are TRBV27 and TRBJ2-1; 9 nucleotides line up with TRBD2. CDR1 and CDR2 from the germline V gene are MNHEY and SMNVEV (reference sequence). This CDR3 has 15 amino acids. CDR3 bases: TGTGCCACCAGTTTATCGACTAGCGGATACAATGAGCAGTTCTTC. Residues: CATSLSTSGYNEQFF.

The V and J genes are TRBV7-6 and TRBJ2-7; D possibly corresponds to TRBD1 (5 bases). Germline loops: CDR1 SGHVS, CDR2 FNYEAQ. The germline V and J ends were trimmed by 4 bases and 6 bases, with 16 bases remaining between them. This CDR3 spans 14 amino acids. The CDR3 DNA sequence: TGTGCCAGCAGCTCCGCTTATCGCCAGGGCGAGCAGTACTTC. Its protein is CASSSAYRQGEQYF.

The chain joins TRBV6-5 to TRBJ1-1, with TRBD1 as a possible D gene (5 bases). This CDR3 has 13 amino acids. Trimming left V 0 bases short and J 8 bases short, with 10 bases between. Germline V CDR1 and CDR2: MNHEY, SVGAGI. The CDR3 bases are TGTGCCAGCAGTTACTCGGTGAAGGGGGAAGCTTTCTTT. Amino acids: CASSYSVKGEAFF.

The V gene is TRBV7-2, the J gene TRBJ2-7, with 8 bases aligning to TRBD1. Germline CDR1 is SGHTA and CDR2 is FQGNSA. J was trimmed by 6 bases and V by 1 base; bases with no gene match: 2. The CDR3 spans 13 residues. The CDR3 loop reads CASSLGTGSEQYF. As DNA, the CDR3 is TGTGCCAGCAGCTTAGGGACAGGGTCCGAGCAGTACTTC.

V usage is TRBV9 and J usage is TRBJ2-3, with TRBD1 identical over 7 bases. Germline CDR1 SGDLS, CDR2 YYNGEE. The CDR3 length is 14 residues. Unmatched junction bases numbered 4, after V lost 5 bases and J lost 1 base. The CDR3 DNA sequence: TGTGCCAGCAGGAAAGGGACAGGCACAGATACGCAGTATTTT. This codes for CASRKGTGTDTQYF.

The chain's CDR3 is CATARRGQANTGELFF. CDR3 in DNA: TGCGCCACAGCAAGGAGGGGGCAAGCGAACACCGGGGAGCTGTTTTTT. This chain links TRBV4-1 with TRBJ2-2; weak D call: TRBD1 (7 bases). With 10 bases removed from V and 0 bases from J, the gap between germline ends came to 18 bases. The CDR3 has 16 residues. From germline, CDR1 is MGHRA and CDR2 YSYEKL.

The CDR3 is CASSFEQTYNEQFF. The CDR3, as DNA: TGTGCCAGCAGTTTTGAACAAACGTACAATGAGCAGTTCTTC. This sequence joins TRBV28 and TRBJ2-1; D is unresolved. CDR3 size: 14 residues. The V end was cut by 3 bases, the J end by 4 bases, with 10 bases between. Per germline, CDR1 MDHEN and CDR2 SYDVKM.

With respect to this clone: At the DNA level, this CDR3 is encoded by other sequences in the same sample as well. CDR3 sequence (DNA): TGCGCCAGCAGCCAAGTTTTGGCGGGGACCTACGAGCAGTACTTC. Protein: CASSQVLAGTYEQYF. This chain links TRBV4-1 with TRBJ2-7, with TRBD2 as a possible D gene (6 bases). V was shortened by 1 base and J by 2 bases, with 12 bases between the two germline ends. This CDR3 is built from 15 residues. The germline V gene has CDR1 MGHRA and CDR2 YSYEKL.

V usage is TRBV7-9 and J usage is TRBJ2-1, with 8 positions matching TRBD1. The J segment lost 7 bases and the V segment lost 7 bases, leaving 12 bases of the junction unmatched. The CDR3 extends over 15 amino acids. Germline CDR1 and CDR2: SEHNR and FQNEAQ (reference sequence). The CDR3 loop is CASTKKADRENEQFF. The CDR3 DNA reads as TGTGCCAGCACCAAAAAGGCGGACAGGGAGAATGAGCAGTTCTTC. Drawing the rest from reference TRBV7-9 and TRBJ2-1, the complete variable domain is DTGVSQNPRHKITKRGQNVTFRCDPISEHNRLYWYRQTLGQGPEFLTYFQNEAQLEKSRLLSDRFSAERPKGSFSTLEIQRTEQGDSAMYLCASTKKADRENEQFFGPGTRLTVL.

V usage is TRBV2 and J usage is TRBJ1-5, with 9 bases matching TRBD1. Germline CDR1 is SNHLY and CDR2 is FYNNEI. The CDR3 totals 15 residues. The V segment lost 6 bases and the J segment 4 bases; nucleotides outside the gene matches: 7. The CDR3 spells CASRETGGTNQPQHF. DNA for the CDR3: TGTGCCAGCAGGGAAACAGGGGGCACAAATCAGCCCCAGCATTTT. The variable domain in full, with the rest retrieved from reference TRBV2 and TRBJ1-5, is EPEVTQTPSHQVTQMGQEVILRCVPISNHLYFYWYRQILGQKVEFLVSFYNNEISEKSEIFDDQFSVERPDGSNFTLKIRSTKLEDSAMYFCASRETGGTNQPQHFGDGTRLSIL.